This T cell receptor (beta chain) was sequenced for a study of cytomegalovirus exposure and HLA in healthy donors. The primer mix had 60 Vbeta and 13 Jbeta primers. Here immunoSEQ multiplex PCR was the method, and the copy in TCRdb shows in-frame clones only, minus some. The sample consists of 65,000 to 100,000 clones, almost 80% of them appearing once. Study-wide results and limits: The classifier reportedly diagnosed cytomegalovirus status with high specificity and sensitivity. When analyzed later, a missense DCLRE1C variant was found to be linked to TCR beta V- and J-gene trimming. Listed as cytomegalovirus-associated were over 150 TCR beta chains.

CDR1 is LGHNA and CDR2 is YNFKEQ in the germline V gene. CDR3 length: 15 residues. V gave up 6 bases and J gave up 1 base; unmatched junction bases: 4. A word on this clone: Its matching antigen is unknown.

This sequence was found in a female donor in good health and CMV-seronegative. This chain links TRBV4-2 with TRBJ1-5; 9 nucleotides agree with TRBD1. Material for sequencing was PBMCs. Written as DNA, the CDR3 is TGTGCCAGCAGACAGGGGGCTGGAAGCAATCAGCCCCAGCATTTT. Residues: CASRQGAGSNQPQHF.